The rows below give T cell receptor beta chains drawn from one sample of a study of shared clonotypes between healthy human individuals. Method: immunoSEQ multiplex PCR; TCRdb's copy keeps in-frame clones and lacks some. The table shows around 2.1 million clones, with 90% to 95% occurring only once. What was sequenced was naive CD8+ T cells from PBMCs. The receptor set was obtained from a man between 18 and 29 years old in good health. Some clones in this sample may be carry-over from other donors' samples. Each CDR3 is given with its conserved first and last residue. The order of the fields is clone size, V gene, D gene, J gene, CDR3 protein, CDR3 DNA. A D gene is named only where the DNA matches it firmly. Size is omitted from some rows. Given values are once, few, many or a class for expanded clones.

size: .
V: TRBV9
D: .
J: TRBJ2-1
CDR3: CASSVGPSVDNEQFF
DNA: TGTGCCAGCAGCGTAGGGCCTAGCGTTGACAATGAGCAGTTCTTC

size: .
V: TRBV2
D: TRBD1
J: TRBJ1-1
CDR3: CASRDRGRTEAFF
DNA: TGTGCCAGCAGGGACAGGGGGCGCACTGAAGCTTTCTTT

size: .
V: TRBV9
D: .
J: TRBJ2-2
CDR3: CASSVSASAGISTGELFF
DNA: TGTGCCAGCAGCGTATCCGCTTCTGCGGGCATAAGTACCGGGGAGCTGTTTTTT

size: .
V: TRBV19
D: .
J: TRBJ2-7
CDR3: CASSTQTGPRGYEQYF
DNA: TGTGCCAGTAGTACCCAGACCGGCCCCAGGGGTTACGAGCAGTACTTC

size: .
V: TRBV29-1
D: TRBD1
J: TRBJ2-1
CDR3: CSVEDPGTGYYNEQFF
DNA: TGCAGCGTTGAAGACCCAGGGACAGGGTACTACAATGAGCAGTTCTTC

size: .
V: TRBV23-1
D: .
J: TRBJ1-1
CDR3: CASSQSSGGMLTEAFF
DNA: TGCGCCAGCAGTCAATCGTCAGGAGGGATGCTCACTGAAGCTTTCTTT

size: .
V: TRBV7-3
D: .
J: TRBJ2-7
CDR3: CASSAARYDEQYF
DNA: TGTGCCAGCAGCGCCGCCAGGTACGACGAGCAGTACTTC

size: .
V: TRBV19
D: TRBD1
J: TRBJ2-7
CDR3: CARNPWRDRVISLNYEQYF
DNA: TGTGCCAGAAACCCTTGGCGGGACAGGGTAATTTCCTTAAACTACGAGCAGTACTTC

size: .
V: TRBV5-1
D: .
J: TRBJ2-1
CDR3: CASSRDGYNEQFF
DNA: TGCGCCAGCAGCCGTGACGGATACAATGAGCAGTTCTTC

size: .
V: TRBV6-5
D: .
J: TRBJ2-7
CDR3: CASSYSSGGISYEQYF
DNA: TGTGCCAGCAGTTACTCATCGGGCGGGATTAGCTACGAGCAGTACTTC

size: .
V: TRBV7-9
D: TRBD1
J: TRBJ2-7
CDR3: CASSPRDRVGTYEQYF
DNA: TGTGCCAGCAGCCCGAGGGACAGGGTGGGAACCTACGAGCAGTACTTC

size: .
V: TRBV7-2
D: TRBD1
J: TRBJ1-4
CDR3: CASSFHRGLGNEKLFF
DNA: TGTGCCAGCAGCTTTCACAGGGGGCTAGGGAATGAAAAACTGTTTTTT

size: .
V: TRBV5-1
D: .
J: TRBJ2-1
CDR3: CASRGILVRDNNEQFF
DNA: TGCGCCAGCCGAGGAATACTAGTCCGCGATAACAATGAGCAGTTCTTC

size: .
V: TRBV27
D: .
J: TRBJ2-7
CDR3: CASSLISVEGVRRDEQYF
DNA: TGTGCCAGCAGCCTTATTTCGGTCGAGGGGGTTAGGCGGGACGAGCAGTACTTC

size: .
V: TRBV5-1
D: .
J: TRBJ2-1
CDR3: CASSFLAYRAGSDNEQFF
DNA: TGCGCCAGCAGCTTTCTGGCCTATAGGGCAGGGTCGGACAATGAGCAGTTCTTC

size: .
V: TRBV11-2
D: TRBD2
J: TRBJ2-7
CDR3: CASSLVLAGVREQYF
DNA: TGTGCCAGCAGCTTAGTCCTAGCGGGAGTCCGCGAGCAGTACTTC

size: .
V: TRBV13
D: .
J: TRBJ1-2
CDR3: CASSLEGNYGYTF
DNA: TGTGCCAGCAGCTTAGAAGGGAACTATGGCTACACCTTC

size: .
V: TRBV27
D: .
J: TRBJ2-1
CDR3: CASSLGGGNFHNEQFF
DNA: TGTGCCAGCAGTTTAGGGGGTGGGAACTTTCACAATGAGCAGTTCTTC

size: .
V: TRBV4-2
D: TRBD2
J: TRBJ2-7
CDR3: CASSQEVAGEAHEQYF
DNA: TGTGCCAGCAGCCAAGAAGTGGCGGGAGAAGCCCACGAGCAGTACTTC

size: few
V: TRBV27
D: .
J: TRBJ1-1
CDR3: CASELRVGTEAFF
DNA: TGTGCCAGCGAACTCAGGGTTGGCACTGAAGCTTTCTTT

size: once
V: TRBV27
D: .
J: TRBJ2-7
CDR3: CASSLRARSRGGQYF
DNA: TGTGCCAGCAGTTTAAGGGCCAGATCCCGGGGAGGGCAGTACTTC

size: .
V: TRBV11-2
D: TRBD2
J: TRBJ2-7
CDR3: CASSFLTSGSENEQYF
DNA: TGTGCCAGCAGCTTTTTGACTAGCGGGAGTGAGAACGAGCAGTACTTC

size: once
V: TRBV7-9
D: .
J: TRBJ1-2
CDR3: CASSPPRGGGYTF
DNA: TGTGCCAGCAGCCCGCCCAGGGGTGGTGGCTACACCTTC

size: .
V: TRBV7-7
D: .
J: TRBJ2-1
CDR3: CASSPTVLGNGEQFF
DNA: TGTGCCAGCAGCCCAACAGTATTGGGGAACGGTGAGCAGTTCTTC

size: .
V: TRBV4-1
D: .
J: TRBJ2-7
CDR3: CASSQAGRPHGNEQYF
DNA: TGCGCCAGCAGCCAAGCGGGCAGACCCCATGGCAACGAGCAGTACTTC

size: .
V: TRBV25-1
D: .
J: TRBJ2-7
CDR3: CASDAGPYEQYF
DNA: TGTGCCTCCGATGCTGGGCCCTACGAGCAGTACTTC

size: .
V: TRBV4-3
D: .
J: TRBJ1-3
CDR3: CASSQGTVPGNTIYF
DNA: TGCGCCAGCAGCCAAGGGACAGTCCCAGGAAACACCATATATTTT

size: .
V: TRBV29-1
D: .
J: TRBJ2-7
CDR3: CSVDRPGSSYEQYF
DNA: TGCAGCGTTGATAGGCCGGGCAGCTCCTACGAGCAGTACTTC

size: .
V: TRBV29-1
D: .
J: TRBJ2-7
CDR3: CSVDQGGEQYF
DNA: TGCAGCGTTGACCAGGGAGGCGAGCAGTACTTC

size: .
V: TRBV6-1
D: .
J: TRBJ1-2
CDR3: CASSEIRGATGRYGYTF
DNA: TGTGCCAGCAGTGAAATTCGAGGGGCTACAGGACGGTATGGCTACACCTTC

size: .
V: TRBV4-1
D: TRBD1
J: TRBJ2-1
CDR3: CASSHRQGLQNNEQFF
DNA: TGCGCCAGCAGCCACCGACAGGGTCTCCAAAACAATGAGCAGTTCTTC

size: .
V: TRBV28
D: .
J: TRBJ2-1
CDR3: CASSFLLGSEDYNEQFF
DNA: TGTGCCAGCAGTTTTCTCTTGGGTAGCGAAGACTACAATGAGCAGTTCTTC

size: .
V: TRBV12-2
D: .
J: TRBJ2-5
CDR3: CASRYLRRGKTQYF
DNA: TGTGCAAGTCGCTACCTCCGCAGGGGGAAGACCCAGTACTTC

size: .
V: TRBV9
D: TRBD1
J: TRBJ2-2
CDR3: CASSEDRVTGELFF
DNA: TGTGCCAGCAGCGAGGACAGGGTCACCGGGGAGCTGTTTTTT

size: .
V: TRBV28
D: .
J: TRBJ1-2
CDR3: CASTTLGQPHRYGYTF
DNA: TGTGCCAGCACCACCTTAGGACAGCCCCACCGGTATGGCTACACCTTC

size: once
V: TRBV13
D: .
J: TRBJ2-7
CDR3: CASSLGTYGSYEQYF
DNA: TGTGCCAGCAGCTTGGGGACGTACGGCTCCTACGAGCAGTACTTC

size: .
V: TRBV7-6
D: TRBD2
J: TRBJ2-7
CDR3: CASSLGLADSYEQYF
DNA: TGTGCCAGCAGCTTAGGTCTAGCGGACTCCTACGAGCAGTACTTC